This TCR beta chain was found in a study of technical replicates of blood from a few donors. The CDR3 spans 19 residues. CDR1 MGHRA and CDR2 YSYEKL come from the germline V gene. Germline trimming cut 2 bases from V and 6 bases from J; bases unmatched to any gene: 20. Sequencing was performed with immunoSEQ multiplex PCR; in TCRdb, only in-frame clones are kept and a portion is missing. The sample comprises 60,000 or so clones, approximately 87% of which are singletons, and 4% to 6.5% rests with the top ten. The sample consisted of PBMCs. The receptor comes from a human donor in good health. Some clones in this sample may be carry-over from other donors' samples. This sequence joins TRBV4-1 and TRBJ2-7; 9 positions match TRBD2. The CDR3: CASSQTLGAGGPAQLEQYF. The CDR3, as DNA: TGCGCCAGCAGCCAAACGCTGGGGGCGGGAGGGCCTGCCCAGCTCGAGCAGTACTTC.